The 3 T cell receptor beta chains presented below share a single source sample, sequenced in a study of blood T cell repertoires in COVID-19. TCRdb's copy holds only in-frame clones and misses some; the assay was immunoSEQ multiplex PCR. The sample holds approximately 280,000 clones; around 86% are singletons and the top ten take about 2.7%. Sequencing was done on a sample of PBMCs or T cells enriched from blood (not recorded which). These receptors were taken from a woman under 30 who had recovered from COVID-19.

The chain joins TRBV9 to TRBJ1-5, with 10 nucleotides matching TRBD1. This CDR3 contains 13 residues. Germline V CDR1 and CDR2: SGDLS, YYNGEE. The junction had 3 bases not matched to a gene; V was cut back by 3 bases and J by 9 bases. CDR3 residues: CASSAGQGPPQHF. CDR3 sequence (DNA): TGTGCCAGCAGCGCGGGACAGGGGCCGCCCCAGCATTTT.

The CDR3 DNA follows: TGTGCCAGCAGTCCCCCTCCGGGACTAGCGGGACACACAGATACGCAGTATTTT. This sequence encodes CASSPPPGLAGHTDTQYF. The chain combines TRBV27 with TRBJ2-3, with TRBD2 identical over 13 bases. CDR3 length: 18 residues. V trimming: 5 bases; J trimming: 2 bases; junction bases outside the gene matches: 10. CDR1 MNHEY and CDR2 SMNVEV come from the germline V gene (reference sequence).

The DNA of the CDR3 is TGTGCCAGCAGAAGAACAGGGCATGGCTACACCTTC. Translating gives CASRRTGHGYTF. This chain uses TRBV27 with TRBJ1-2, with D perhaps TRBD1 (6 bases). CDR3 length equals 12 residues. Germline CDR1 and CDR2: MNHEY and SMNVEV (reference sequence). Trimming stripped 6 bases from V and 6 bases from J, with 11 bases between.